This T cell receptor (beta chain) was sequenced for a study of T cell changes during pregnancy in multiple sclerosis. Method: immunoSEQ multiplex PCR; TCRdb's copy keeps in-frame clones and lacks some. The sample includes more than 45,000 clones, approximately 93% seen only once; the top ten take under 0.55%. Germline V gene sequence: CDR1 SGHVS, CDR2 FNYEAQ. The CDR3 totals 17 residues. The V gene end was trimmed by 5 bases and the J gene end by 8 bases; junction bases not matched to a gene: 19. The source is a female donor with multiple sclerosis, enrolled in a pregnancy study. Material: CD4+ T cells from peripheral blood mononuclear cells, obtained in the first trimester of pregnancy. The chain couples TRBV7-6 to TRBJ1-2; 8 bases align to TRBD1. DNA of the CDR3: TGTGCCAGCAGCGTACGAGCGACAGGGGCCGCCTCGGAGGGCTACACCTTC. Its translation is CASSVRATGAASEGYTF.